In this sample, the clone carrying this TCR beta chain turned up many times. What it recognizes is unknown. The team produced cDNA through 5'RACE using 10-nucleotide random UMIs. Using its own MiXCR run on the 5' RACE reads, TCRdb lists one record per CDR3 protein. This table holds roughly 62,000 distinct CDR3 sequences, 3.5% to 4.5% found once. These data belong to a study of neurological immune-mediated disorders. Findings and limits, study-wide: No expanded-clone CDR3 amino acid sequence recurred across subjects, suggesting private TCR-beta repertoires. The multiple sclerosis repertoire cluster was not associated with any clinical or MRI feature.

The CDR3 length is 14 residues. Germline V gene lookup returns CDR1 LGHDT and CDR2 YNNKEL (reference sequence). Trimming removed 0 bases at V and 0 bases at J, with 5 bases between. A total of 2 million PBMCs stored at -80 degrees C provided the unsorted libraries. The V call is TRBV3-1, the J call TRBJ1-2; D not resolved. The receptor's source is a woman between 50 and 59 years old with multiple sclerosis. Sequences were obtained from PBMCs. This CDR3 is CASSQDRPNYGYTF. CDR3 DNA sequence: TGTGCCAGCAGCCAAGACCGTCCTAACTATGGCTACACCTTC.